A selection of T cell receptor beta chains follows, all from one sample in a study of cytomegalovirus exposure and HLA in healthy donors. The table came from immunoSEQ multiplex PCR; TCRdb's copy has only in-frame clones and leaves some out. The data hold 95,000 to 150,000 clones, with roughly 74% observed a single time. Material: PBMCs. The receptors here all came from a middle-aged man in good health and CMV-seronegative. CDR3s include the opening cysteine and the closing phenylalanine or tryptophan. A D gene is named only where the DNA matches it firmly. The size field is filled for only some rows; it gives once, few, many or a size class.

J: TRBJ1-1
V: TRBV5-1
D: NA
size: once
CDR3: CASNPGTGYTEAFF
DNA: TGCGCCAGCAACCCAGGCACGGGGTACACTGAAGCTTTCTTT

J: TRBJ1-1
V: TRBV18
D: NA
size: NA
CDR3: CASSPRLGRENTEAFF
DNA: TGTGCCAGCTCACCACGTTTGGGGCGGGAGAACACTGAAGCTTTCTTT

J: TRBJ2-1
V: TRBV6-4
D: TRBD2
size: NA
CDR3: CASSAGTSGGADEQFF
DNA: TGTGCCAGCAGTGCCGGGACTAGCGGGGGGGCCGATGAGCAGTTCTTC

J: TRBJ2-5
V: TRBV11-2
D: TRBD1
size: NA
CDR3: CASMTGSQETQYF
DNA: TGTGCCAGCATGACAGGGTCGCAAGAGACCCAGTACTTC

J: TRBJ2-3
V: TRBV2
D: NA
size: NA
CDR3: CASRDRDSSTDTQYF
DNA: TGTGCCAGCAGAGACCGGGACTCAAGCACAGATACGCAGTATTTT

J: TRBJ2-7
V: TRBV14
D: NA
size: NA
CDR3: CASSQEGGISYEQYF
DNA: TGTGCCAGCAGCCAAGAAGGAGGAATCTCCTACGAGCAGTACTTC

J: TRBJ1-4
V: TRBV28
D: TRBD1
size: NA
CDR3: CASSPPRQGGRKLFF
DNA: TGTGCCAGCAGTCCCCCCCGACAGGGGGGTAGAAAACTGTTTTTT

J: TRBJ1-1
V: TRBV7-9
D: NA
size: NA
CDR3: CASSPYRGGEAFF
DNA: TGTGCCAGCAGCCCATATCGGGGAGGTGAAGCTTTCTTT

J: TRBJ2-1
V: TRBV7-6
D: NA
size: NA
CDR3: CASSFTSSASYNEQFF
DNA: TGTGCCAGCAGTTTTACTAGCTCTGCCTCCTACAATGAGCAGTTCTTC

J: TRBJ2-7
V: TRBV9
D: TRBD1
size: NA
CDR3: CASSVAAGQGTYEQYF
DNA: TGTGCCAGCAGCGTAGCTGCGGGACAGGGAACTTACGAGCAGTACTTC

J: TRBJ1-2
V: TRBV7-2
D: TRBD1
size: NA
CDR3: CASSLEGGVAGYTF
DNA: TGTGCCAGCAGCTTAGAAGGGGGCGTAGCTGGCTACACCTTC

J: TRBJ2-7
V: TRBV7-3
D: TRBD2
size: NA
CDR3: CASSLTWASGGYEQYF
DNA: TGTGCCAGCAGCTTAACGTGGGCTAGCGGGGGCTACGAGCAGTACTTC

J: TRBJ1-2
V: TRBV7-9
D: NA
size: NA
CDR3: CASSPDGGSFGYTF
DNA: TGTGCCAGCAGCCCGGACGGGGGATCTTTTGGCTACACCTTC

J: TRBJ2-1
V: TRBV2
D: NA
size: NA
CDR3: CASSKTVNEQFF
DNA: TGTGCCAGCAGTAAGACTGTAAATGAGCAGTTCTTC

J: TRBJ2-2
V: TRBV14
D: TRBD1
size: NA
CDR3: CASRVAGGTGELFF
DNA: TGTGCCAGCAGAGTCGCAGGGGGAACCGGGGAGCTGTTTTTT

J: TRBJ1-1
V: TRBV19
D: NA
size: NA
CDR3: CASSQNTEAFF
DNA: TGTGCCAGTAGCCAGAACACTGAAGCTTTCTTT

J: TRBJ1-5
V: TRBV4-1
D: NA
size: NA
CDR3: CASSPTASNQPQHF
DNA: TGCGCCAGCAGCCCGACAGCTAGCAATCAGCCCCAGCATTTT

J: TRBJ2-2
V: TRBV11-3
D: NA
size: NA
CDR3: CASSSDFNTGELFF
DNA: TGTGCCAGCAGCTCCGACTTTAACACCGGGGAGCTGTTTTTT

J: TRBJ2-2
V: TRBV19
D: TRBD1
size: NA
CDR3: CASSIGQGGELFF
DNA: TGTGCCAGTAGTATTGGACAGGGCGGGGAGCTGTTTTTT

J: TRBJ1-1
V: TRBV4-1
D: NA
size: NA
CDR3: CASSQPLRGKTEAFF
DNA: TGCGCCAGCAGCCAACCCCTCCGGGGGAAAACTGAAGCTTTCTTT

J: TRBJ1-6
V: TRBV5-6
D: NA
size: once
CDR3: CASSSPQQGSYNSPLHF
DNA: TGTGCCAGCAGCTCACCTCAACAGGGCTCCTATAATTCACCCCTCCACTTT

J: TRBJ2-3
V: TRBV30
D: NA
size: NA
CDR3: CAWGSGLHTQYF
DNA: TGTGCCTGGGGGAGCGGACTGCATACGCAGTATTTT

J: TRBJ2-3
V: TRBV7-2
D: TRBD2
size: NA
CDR3: CASSLGRGGTDTQYF
DNA: TGTGCCAGCAGCTTAGGACGGGGGGGTACAGATACGCAGTATTTT

J: TRBJ1-5
V: TRBV7-2
D: TRBD1
size: once
CDR3: CASSFTGTEGSPQHF
DNA: TGTGCCAGCAGTTTTACCGGGACAGAGGGTTCGCCCCAGCATTTT

J: TRBJ2-2
V: TRBV9
D: NA
size: NA
CDR3: CASSVDFITGELFF
DNA: TGTGCCAGCAGCGTAGATTTTATCACCGGGGAGCTGTTTTTT

J: TRBJ1-2
V: TRBV12-5
D: TRBD1
size: NA
CDR3: CASATGTAYGYTF
DNA: TGTGCTAGTGCCACCGGGACAGCTTATGGCTACACCTTC

J: TRBJ1-1
V: TRBV7-2
D: NA
size: NA
CDR3: CASSLIGVGEAFF
DNA: TGTGCCAGCAGCTTAATAGGGGTAGGTGAAGCTTTCTTT

J: TRBJ2-2
V: TRBV7-2
D: NA
size: few
CDR3: CASSLSRDTGELFF
DNA: TGTGCCAGCAGCTTATCGAGGGACACCGGGGAGCTGTTTTTT

J: TRBJ1-5
V: TRBV4-3
D: NA
size: NA
CDR3: CASSQGGGADQPQHF
DNA: TGCGCCAGCAGCCAAGGCGGTGGCGCCGATCAGCCCCAGCATTTT

J: TRBJ1-5
V: TRBV4-1
D: TRBD1
size: NA
CDR3: CASSHPQGAPNQPQHF
DNA: TGCGCCAGCAGCCATCCCCAGGGGGCGCCGAATCAGCCCCAGCATTTT

J: TRBJ2-1
V: TRBV28
D: TRBD2
size: NA
CDR3: CASLSGGTRNEQFF
DNA: TGTGCCAGCCTTAGCGGGGGGACCCGTAATGAGCAGTTCTTC

J: TRBJ1-1
V: TRBV5-6
D: NA
size: NA
CDR3: CASSMTEFTEAFF
DNA: TGTGCCAGCAGCATGACAGAGTTCACTGAAGCCTTCTTT

J: TRBJ1-1
V: TRBV7-9
D: TRBD1
size: NA
CDR3: CASSFDQDRENEAFF
DNA: TGTGCCAGCAGCTTCGACCAGGACAGGGAAAATGAAGCTTTCTTT

J: TRBJ2-1
V: TRBV4-1
D: NA
size: NA
CDR3: CASSQDPGDSYNEQFF
DNA: TGCGCCAGCAGCCAAGACCCCGGGGACTCCTACAATGAGCAGTTCTTC

J: TRBJ2-3
V: TRBV5-1
D: NA
size: few
CDR3: CASSLAPVDTQYF
DNA: TGCGCCAGCAGCTTGGCCCCCGTTGATACGCAGTATTTT

J: TRBJ2-7
V: TRBV7-8
D: NA
size: NA
CDR3: CASSLIRGSYEQYF
DNA: TGTGCCAGCAGCTTAATTAGGGGGTCCTACGAGCAGTACTTC

J: TRBJ1-1
V: TRBV15
D: NA
size: NA
CDR3: CATSRDSGHLKGEAFF
DNA: TGTGCCACCAGCAGAGATTCGGGACACCTTAAAGGTGAAGCTTTCTTT

J: TRBJ2-6
V: TRBV6-6
D: NA
size: NA
CDR3: CASSYYDTSGANVLTF
DNA: TGTGCCAGCAGTTATTATGACACCTCTGGGGCCAACGTCCTGACTTTC

J: TRBJ2-1
V: TRBV28
D: NA
size: NA
CDR3: CASSLGTSHNEQFF
DNA: TGTGCCAGCAGTTTAGGGACATCCCACAATGAGCAGTTCTTC

J: TRBJ1-4
V: TRBV5-4
D: TRBD1
size: NA
CDR3: CASSQGADEKLFF
DNA: TGTGCCAGTTCACAGGGGGCGGACGAAAAACTGTTTTTT

J: TRBJ1-5
V: TRBV30
D: NA
size: NA
CDR3: CAWNPGSEPQHF
DNA: TGTGCCTGGAACCCGGGGTCGGAGCCCCAGCATTTT

J: TRBJ2-1
V: TRBV28
D: TRBD2
size: NA
CDR3: CASSLSSGGPYNEQFF
DNA: TGTGCCAGCAGTTTGTCTAGCGGGGGACCCTACAATGAGCAGTTCTTC

J: TRBJ2-5
V: TRBV5-1
D: NA
size: NA
CDR3: CASSQDLQGGGTQYF
DNA: TGCGCCAGCAGCCAGGATCTCCAGGGAGGTGGGACCCAGTACTTC

J: TRBJ2-3
V: TRBV30
D: TRBD2
size: NA
CDR3: CAWSVRTSGGAKTQYF
DNA: TGTGCCTGGAGTGTACGCACCAGCGGGGGGGCGAAGACGCAGTATTTT

J: TRBJ1-1
V: TRBV7-3
D: TRBD1
size: few
CDR3: CASSLPPGQGEVNTEAFF
DNA: TGTGCCAGCAGCCTACCTCCCGGACAGGGGGAAGTGAACACTGAAGCTTTCTTT

J: TRBJ1-1
V: TRBV30
D: NA
size: few
CDR3: CAWSYWLNTEAFF
DNA: TGTGCCTGGAGTTATTGGCTGAACACTGAAGCTTTCTTT

J: TRBJ2-5
V: TRBV2
D: NA
size: once
CDR3: CASSGPSQETQYF
DNA: TGTGCCAGCAGTGGGCCGTCTCAAGAGACCCAGTACTTC

J: TRBJ1-1
V: TRBV4-1
D: TRBD1
size: once
CDR3: CASSQYRDSNTEAFF
DNA: TGCGCCAGCAGCCAATACCGGGACAGTAACACTGAAGCTTTCTTT

J: TRBJ1-3
V: TRBV21-1
D: NA
size: NA
CDR3: CASSKNPKQGFLANAIYF
DNA: TGTGCCAGCAGCAAAAACCCCAAACAGGGTTTCTTGGCGAACGCCATATATTTT

J: TRBJ1-6
V: TRBV11-3
D: NA
size: NA
CDR3: CASGPGGGSPLHF
DNA: TGTGCCAGCGGCCCCGGGGGTGGTTCACCCCTCCACTTT

J: TRBJ1-2
V: TRBV5-8
D: NA
size: once
CDR3: CATELRPQQGINYGYTF
DNA: TGTGCCACCGAGCTGAGGCCCCAACAGGGCATTAACTATGGCTACACCTTC